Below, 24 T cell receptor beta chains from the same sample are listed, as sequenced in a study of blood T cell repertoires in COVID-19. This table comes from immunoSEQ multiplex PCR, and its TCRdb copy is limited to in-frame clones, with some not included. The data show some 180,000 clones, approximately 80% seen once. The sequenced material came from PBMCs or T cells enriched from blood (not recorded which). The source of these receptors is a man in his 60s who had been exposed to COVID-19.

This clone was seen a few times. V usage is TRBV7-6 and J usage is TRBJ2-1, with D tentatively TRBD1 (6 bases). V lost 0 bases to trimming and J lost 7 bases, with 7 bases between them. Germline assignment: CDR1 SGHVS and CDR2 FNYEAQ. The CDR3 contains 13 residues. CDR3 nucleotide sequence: TGTGCCAGCAGCTTAGCGCAGGGGAATGAGCAGTTCTTC. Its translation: CASSLAQGNEQFF.

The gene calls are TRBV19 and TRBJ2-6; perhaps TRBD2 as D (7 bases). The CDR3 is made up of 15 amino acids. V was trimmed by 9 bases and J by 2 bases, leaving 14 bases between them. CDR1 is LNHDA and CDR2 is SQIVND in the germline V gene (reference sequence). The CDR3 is CASQGGVTGANVLTF. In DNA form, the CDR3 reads TGTGCCAGCCAAGGGGGGGTTACTGGGGCCAACGTCCTGACTTTC.

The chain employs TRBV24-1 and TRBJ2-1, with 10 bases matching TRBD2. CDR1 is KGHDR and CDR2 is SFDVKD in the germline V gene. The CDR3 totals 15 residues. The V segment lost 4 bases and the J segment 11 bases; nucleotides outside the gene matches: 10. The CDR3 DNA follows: TGTGCCACCAGTGACCCCCTAGGAGCGGGAGGGAAGCAGTTCTTC. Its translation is CATSDPLGAGGKQFF.

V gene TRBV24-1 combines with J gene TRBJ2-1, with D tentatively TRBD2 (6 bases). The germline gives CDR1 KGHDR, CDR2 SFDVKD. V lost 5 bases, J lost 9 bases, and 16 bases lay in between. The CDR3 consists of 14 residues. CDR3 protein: CATSVALASGEQFF. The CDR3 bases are TGTGCCACCAGTGTTGCTCTAGCGAGCGGTGAGCAGTTCTTC.

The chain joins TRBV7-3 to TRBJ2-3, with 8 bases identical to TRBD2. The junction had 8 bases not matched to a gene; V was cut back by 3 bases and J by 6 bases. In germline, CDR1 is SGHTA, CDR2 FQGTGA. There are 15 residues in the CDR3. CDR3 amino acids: CASSFSFAGGDTQYF. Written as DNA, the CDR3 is TGTGCCAGCAGCTTTTCCTTCGCGGGAGGTGATACGCAGTATTTT.

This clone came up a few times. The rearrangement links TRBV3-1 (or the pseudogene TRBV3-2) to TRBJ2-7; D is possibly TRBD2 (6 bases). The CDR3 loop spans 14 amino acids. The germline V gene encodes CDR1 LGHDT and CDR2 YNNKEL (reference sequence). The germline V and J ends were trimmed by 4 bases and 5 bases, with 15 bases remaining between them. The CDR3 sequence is CASSPLVTSNEQYF. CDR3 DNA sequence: TGTGCCAGCAGCCCCCTCGTCACTAGCAACGAGCAGTACTTC.

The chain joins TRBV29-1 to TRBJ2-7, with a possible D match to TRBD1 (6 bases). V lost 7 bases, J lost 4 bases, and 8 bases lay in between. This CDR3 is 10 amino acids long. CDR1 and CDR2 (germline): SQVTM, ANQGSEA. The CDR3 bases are TGCAGCGCCGGACAGTACGAGCAGTACTTC. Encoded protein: CSAGQYEQYF.

CDR3 protein: CASSSSGTGGETQYF. CDR3 DNA sequence: TGTGCCAGCAGCTCCTCCGGGACAGGAGGGGAGACCCAGTACTTC. The V call is TRBV7-3, the J call TRBJ2-5; the match to TRBD1 covers 8 bases. Trimming removed 4 bases from V and 5 bases from J; junction bases left unmatched: 9. Germline lookup yields CDR1 SGHTA and CDR2 FQGTGA. The CDR3 has 15 amino acids.

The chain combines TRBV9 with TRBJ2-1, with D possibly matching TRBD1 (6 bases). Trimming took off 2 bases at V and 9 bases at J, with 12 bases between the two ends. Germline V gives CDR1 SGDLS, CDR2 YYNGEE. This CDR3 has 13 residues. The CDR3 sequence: CASSVSGAGEQFF. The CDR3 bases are TGTGCCAGCAGCGTTTCAGGGGCGGGTGAGCAGTTCTTC.

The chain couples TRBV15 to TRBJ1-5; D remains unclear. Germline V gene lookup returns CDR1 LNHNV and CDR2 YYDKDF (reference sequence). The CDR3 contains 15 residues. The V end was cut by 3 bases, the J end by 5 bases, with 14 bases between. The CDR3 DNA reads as TGTGCCACCAGCAGTAACTCGGTTCTTGATCAGCCCCAGCATTTT. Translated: CATSSNSVLDQPQHF.

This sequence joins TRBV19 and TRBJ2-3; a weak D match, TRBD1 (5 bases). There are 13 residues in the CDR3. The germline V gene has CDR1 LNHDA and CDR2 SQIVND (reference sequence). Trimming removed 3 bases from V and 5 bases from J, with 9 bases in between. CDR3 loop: CASSILQGDTQYF. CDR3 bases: TGTGCCAGTAGTATTCTTCAGGGAGATACGCAGTATTTT. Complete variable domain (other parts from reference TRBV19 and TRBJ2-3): DGGITQSPKYLFRKEGQNVTLSCEQNLNHDAMYWYRQDPGQGLRLIYYSQIVNDFQKGDIAEGYSVSREKKESFPLTVTSAQKNPTAFYLCASSILQGDTQYFGPGTRLTVL.

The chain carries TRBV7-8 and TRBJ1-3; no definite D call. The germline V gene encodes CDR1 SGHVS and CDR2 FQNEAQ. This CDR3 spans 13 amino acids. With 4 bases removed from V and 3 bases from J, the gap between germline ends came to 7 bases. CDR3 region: CASSSGGGNTIYF. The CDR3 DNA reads TGTGCCAGCAGCTCAGGAGGTGGAAACACCATATATTTT.

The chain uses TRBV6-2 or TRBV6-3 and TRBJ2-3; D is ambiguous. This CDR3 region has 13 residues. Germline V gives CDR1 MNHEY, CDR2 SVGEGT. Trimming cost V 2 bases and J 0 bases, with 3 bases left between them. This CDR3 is CASSYGSTDTQYF. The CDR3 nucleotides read TGTGCCAGCAGTTACGGCAGCACAGATACGCAGTATTTT.

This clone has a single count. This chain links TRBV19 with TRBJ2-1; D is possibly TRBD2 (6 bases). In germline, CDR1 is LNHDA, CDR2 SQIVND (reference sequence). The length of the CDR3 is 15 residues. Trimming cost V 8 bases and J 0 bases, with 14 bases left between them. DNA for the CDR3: TGTGCCAGTGGGGGAGGAGGGCGCTCCTACAATGAGCAGTTCTTC. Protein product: CASGGGGRSYNEQFF.

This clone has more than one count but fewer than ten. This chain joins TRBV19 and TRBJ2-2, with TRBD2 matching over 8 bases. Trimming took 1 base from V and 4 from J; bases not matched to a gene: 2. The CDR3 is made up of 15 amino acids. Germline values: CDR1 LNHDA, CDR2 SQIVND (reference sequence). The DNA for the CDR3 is TGTGCCAGTAGTATAGCAGCGGGAGTCACCGGGGAGCTGTTTTTT. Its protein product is CASSIAAGVTGELFF.

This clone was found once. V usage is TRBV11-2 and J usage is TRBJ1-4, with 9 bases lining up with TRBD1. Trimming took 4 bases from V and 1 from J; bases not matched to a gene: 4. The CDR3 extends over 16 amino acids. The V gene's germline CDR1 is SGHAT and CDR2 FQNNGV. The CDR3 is CASSWDRAGTNEKLFF. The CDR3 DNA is TGTGCCAGCAGCTGGGACAGGGCTGGAACTAATGAAAAACTGTTTTTT.

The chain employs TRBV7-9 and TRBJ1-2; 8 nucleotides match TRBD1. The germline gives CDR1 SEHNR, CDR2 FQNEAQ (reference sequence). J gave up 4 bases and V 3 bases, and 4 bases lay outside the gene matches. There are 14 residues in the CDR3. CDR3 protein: CASSLGQASYGYTF. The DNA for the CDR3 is TGTGCCAGCAGCTTGGGACAGGCAAGCTATGGCTACACCTTC.

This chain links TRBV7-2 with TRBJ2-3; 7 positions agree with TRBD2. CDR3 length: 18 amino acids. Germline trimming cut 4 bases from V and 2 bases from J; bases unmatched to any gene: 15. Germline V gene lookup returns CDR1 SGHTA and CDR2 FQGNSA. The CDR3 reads CASSSPAVGGPPTDTQYF. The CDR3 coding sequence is TGTGCCAGCAGCTCCCCCGCTGTGGGAGGGCCCCCCACAGATACGCAGTATTTT.

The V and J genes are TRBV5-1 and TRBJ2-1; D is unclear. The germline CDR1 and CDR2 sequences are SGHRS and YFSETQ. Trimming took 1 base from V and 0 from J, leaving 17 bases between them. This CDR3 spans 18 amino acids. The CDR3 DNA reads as TGCGCCAGCAGCTTGACGCACGCCCCGGGTAGCTCCTACAATGAGCAGTTCTTC. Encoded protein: CASSLTHAPGSSYNEQFF.

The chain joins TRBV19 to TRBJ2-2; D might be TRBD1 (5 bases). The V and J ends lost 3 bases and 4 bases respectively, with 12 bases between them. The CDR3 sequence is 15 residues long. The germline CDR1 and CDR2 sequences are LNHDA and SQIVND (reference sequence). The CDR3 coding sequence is TGTGCCAGTAGTATGGCTTGGCAGGGCACCGGGGAGCTGTTTTTT. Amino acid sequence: CASSMAWQGTGELFF.

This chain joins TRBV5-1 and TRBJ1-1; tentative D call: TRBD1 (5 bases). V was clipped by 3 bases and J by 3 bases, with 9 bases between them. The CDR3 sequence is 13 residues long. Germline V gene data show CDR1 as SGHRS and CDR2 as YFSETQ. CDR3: CASSSTVDTEAFF. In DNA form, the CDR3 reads TGCGCCAGCAGCTCGACAGTGGACACTGAAGCTTTCTTT.

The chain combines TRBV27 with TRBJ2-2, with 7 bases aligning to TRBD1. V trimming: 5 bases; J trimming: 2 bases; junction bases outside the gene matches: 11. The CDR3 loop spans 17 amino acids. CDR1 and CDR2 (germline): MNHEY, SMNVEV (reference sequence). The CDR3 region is CASSGTGVLGNTGELFF. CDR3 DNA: TGTGCCAGCAGTGGTACAGGGGTATTGGGTAACACCGGGGAGCTGTTTTTT.

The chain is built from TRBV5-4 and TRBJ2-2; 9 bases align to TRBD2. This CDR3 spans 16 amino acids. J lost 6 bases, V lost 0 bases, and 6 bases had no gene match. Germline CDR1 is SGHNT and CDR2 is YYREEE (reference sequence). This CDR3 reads CASSLELAGAAGELFF. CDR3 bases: TGTGCCAGCAGCTTGGAGTTAGCGGGAGCTGCCGGGGAGCTGTTTTTT.

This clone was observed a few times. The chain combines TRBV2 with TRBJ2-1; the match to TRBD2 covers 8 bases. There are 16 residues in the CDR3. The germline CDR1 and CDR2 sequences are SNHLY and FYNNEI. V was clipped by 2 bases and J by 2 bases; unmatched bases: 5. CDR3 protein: CASSEYGGGTYNEQFF. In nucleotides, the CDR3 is TGTGCCAGCAGTGAATACGGCGGGGGGACCTACAATGAGCAGTTCTTC.